Listed below are T cell receptor beta chains from one sample, sequenced in a study of T cells in tuberculosis. TCRdb's table, derived via immunoSEQ multiplex PCR, lists solely in-frame clones and lacks some. Of roughly 34,000 clones in the sample, roughly 87% were seen once. This specimen consisted of PBMCs, obtained at tuberculosis diagnosis. The receptors stem from an adult with tuberculosis. The CDR3 runs from the conserved cysteine through the conserved F or W. A D gene is named only where the DNA matches it firmly. Clone sizes are given selectively: once, few, many, or a class where the clone is expanded.

CDR3 protein: CASSLFSGGGETQYF; CDR3 DNA: TGTGCCAGCAGCTTATTTAGCGGGGGAGGGGAGACCCAGTACTTC; V gene: TRBV11-2; D gene: TRBD2; clone size: NA; J gene: TRBJ2-5
CDR3 protein: CASSGPGDAYEQYF; CDR3 DNA: TGTGCCAGCAGCGGGCCAGGGGATGCCTACGAGCAGTACTTC; V gene: TRBV11-1; D gene: NA; clone size: NA; J gene: TRBJ2-7
CDR3 protein: CASSLDRVGEQYF; CDR3 DNA: TGCGCCAGCAGCTTGGACAGGGTAGGCGAGCAGTACTTC; V gene: TRBV5-1; D gene: NA; clone size: NA; J gene: TRBJ2-7
CDR3 protein: CASTREAGADIYNEQFF; CDR3 DNA: TGTGCCAGCACCCGAGAGGCAGGGGCAGATATTTACAATGAGCAGTTCTTC; V gene: TRBV5-4; D gene: NA; clone size: NA; J gene: TRBJ2-1
CDR3 protein: CASSLPGATYGYTF; CDR3 DNA: TGTGCCAGCAGTTTACCAGGGGCTACCTATGGCTACACCTTC; V gene: TRBV28; D gene: NA; clone size: NA; J gene: TRBJ1-2
CDR3 protein: CASSANGLAGAETFF; CDR3 DNA: TGTGCCAGCTCTGCTAATGGACTAGCGGGGGCCGAGACGTTCTTC; V gene: TRBV7-2; D gene: TRBD2; clone size: NA; J gene: TRBJ2-1
CDR3 protein: CASSSDINSPLHF; CDR3 DNA: TGTGCTAGCAGCTCGGACATTAATTCACCCCTCCACTTT; V gene: TRBV7-7; D gene: NA; clone size: NA; J gene: TRBJ1-6
CDR3 protein: CASSWWPSDYEQYF; CDR3 DNA: TGCGCCAGCAGCTGGTGGCCTAGCGACTACGAGCAGTACTTC; V gene: TRBV5-1; D gene: NA; clone size: NA; J gene: TRBJ2-7
CDR3 protein: CAWSVGMGPQETQYF; CDR3 DNA: TGTGCCTGGAGTGTAGGTATGGGGCCACAAGAGACCCAGTACTTC; V gene: TRBV30; D gene: NA; clone size: NA; J gene: TRBJ2-5
CDR3 protein: CASSARMSGGGETQYF; CDR3 DNA: TGTGCCAGCAGTGCGCGGATGAGCGGGGGAGGAGAGACCCAGTACTTC; V gene: TRBV28; D gene: TRBD2; clone size: once; J gene: TRBJ2-5